The following is a T cell receptor beta chain sequence with its context. Its antigen is currently unknown. Using a J-beta primer mix together with a sample-barcoded 5' primer, a second PCR was run for about 7 to 12 cycles. MiXCR, run by TCRdb on the 5' RACE reads, gives a single entry per CDR3 protein. The sample carries under 950,000 distinct CDR3 sequences, 20% to 25% recorded once. In terms of origin and age, donors were healthy Caucasian individuals from Russia aged about 6 to 90. This entry comes from a study of blood T cells in healthy people across ages. Broader study findings: Because sorting was not performed, PBMCs prevented conclusive naive versus antigen-experienced comparison.

V was pared by 4 bases and J by 8 bases, with 9 bases of the junction left unmatched. Per the germline V gene, CDR1 is MNHNS and CDR2 is SASEGT. CDR3 size: 14 residues. The TCR sequence derives from a man aged 65-85 years in good health. The rearrangement joins TRBV6-1 to TRBJ2-3; 7 bases match TRBD2. The specimen sequenced was blood. Here the CDR3 reads CASSGPLRGGTQYF. CDR3 DNA sequence: TGTGCCAGCAGTGGGCCCCTCCGCGGGGGTACGCAGTATTTT.